The next 23 T cell receptor beta chains were all read from a single sample in a study of OX40 agonist ivuxolimab in advanced cancers. Method: immunoSEQ multiplex PCR; TCRdb's copy keeps in-frame clones and lacks some. The table lists over 30,000 clones, roughly 80% of them singletons. The source was CD4+ or CD8+ T cells sorted from blood, collected in a trial of the OX40 agonist ivuxolimab. All receptors come from an adult with an advanced solid tumor such as melanoma, head and neck, liver or kidney cancer.

This clone occurred a few times. The CDR3 is CASNLERDNEQFF. The CDR3 DNA reads as TGTGCCAGCAACCTTGAAAGGGACAATGAGCAGTTCTTC. J is TRBJ2-1 and V is TRBV2; no definite D call. Germline V gene sequence: CDR1 SNHLY, CDR2 FYNNEI. Trimming took 7 bases from V and 5 from J, leaving 12 bases between them. CDR3 size: 13 residues.

The rearrangement links TRBV5-4 to TRBJ2-1; maybe TRBD1 (5 bases). Germline V lookup: CDR1 SGHNT, CDR2 YYREEE (reference sequence). Trimming removed 2 bases from V and 6 bases from J, with 15 bases in between. The CDR3 is 15 residues long. The CDR3 bases are TGTGCCAGCAGCTTAGGTTCAGGGCAAGGCAATGAGCAGTTCTTC. Its protein is CASSLGSGQGNEQFF.

V and J are TRBV5-5 and TRBJ1-5, with a tentative D call TRBD1 (6 bases). Trimming took 2 bases from V and 0 from J, leaving 15 bases between them. Per germline, CDR1 SGHKS and CDR2 YYEKEE (reference sequence). This CDR3 is built from 17 residues. CDR3 amino acids: CASSFNFGGPSNQPQHF. The CDR3 nucleotides are TGTGCCAGCAGCTTTAATTTCGGGGGGCCTAGCAATCAGCCCCAGCATTTT.

The J gene is TRBJ2-2, the V gene TRBV18; D unclear. V lost 0 bases and J 6 bases, leaving 17 bases between the germline ends. This CDR3 is built from 17 residues. CDR1 KGHSH and CDR2 LQKENI come from the germline V gene. CDR3 sequence: CASSPPFPGRAPGELFF. CDR3 nucleotide sequence: TGTGCCAGCTCACCACCTTTCCCCGGACGGGCCCCCGGGGAGCTGTTTTTT.

The CDR3: CAIQGRTGELFF. As DNA, the CDR3 is TGTGCCATCCAGGGGCGAACCGGGGAGCTGTTTTTT. J is TRBJ2-2 and V is TRBV28, with a possible D match to TRBD1 (6 bases). This CDR3 comprises 12 residues. CDR1 and CDR2 from the germline V gene are MDHEN and SYDVKM. V was shortened by 10 bases and J by 5 bases, with 11 bases between the two germline ends.

CDR3 sequence reads: CASSWTGWNEQYF. The CDR3 DNA reads as TGTGCCAGCAGCTGGACAGGGTGGAACGAGCAGTACTTC. The chain links TRBV14 to TRBJ2-7; 8 nucleotides line up with TRBD1. Trimming removed 5 bases from V and 5 bases from J; junction bases left unmatched: 5. Germline V gene lookup returns CDR1 SGHDN and CDR2 FVKESK. The CDR3 spans 13 residues.

This clone was picked up a small number of times. This sequence joins TRBV6-1 and TRBJ2-1, with a possible D match to TRBD1 (6 bases). The germline V gene has CDR1 MNHNS and CDR2 SASEGT. Trimming removed 7 bases at V and 4 bases at J, with 14 bases between. The CDR3 consists of 14 residues. The CDR3 reads CASNPGTSYNEQFF. CDR3 nucleotide sequence: TGTGCCAGCAATCCCGGGACATCTTACAATGAGCAGTTCTTC.

The rearrangement joins TRBV14 to TRBJ2-7, with D hard to call. Trimming took 4 bases from V and 6 from J, leaving 10 bases between them. From germline, CDR1 is SGHDN and CDR2 FVKESK. The CDR3 length is 12 residues. The CDR3 DNA is TGTGCCAGCAGCCGGGCCCCCGTCGAGCAGTACTTC. Residues: CASSRAPVEQYF.

The chain has TRBV18 and TRBJ2-7, with D uncertain. Germline assignment: CDR1 KGHSH and CDR2 LQKENI. The ends were cut back, 6 bases at V and 6 bases at J, with 15 bases in the middle. This CDR3 region has 13 residues. CDR3 loop: CASSGQDPSEQYF. The CDR3 DNA is TGTGCCAGCTCGGGTCAGGACCCATCCGAGCAGTACTTC.

This clone has just one count. The chain couples TRBV7-6 to TRBJ2-1, with a weak D call TRBD1 (5 bases). Germline CDR1 reads SGHVS; CDR2 reads FNYEAQ. Deletions cut 5 bases from V and 6 bases from J, with 11 bases between. The length of the CDR3 is 13 residues. The CDR3: CASSPRQRNEQFF. The CDR3 coding sequence is TGTGCCAGCAGCCCCCGACAGCGCAATGAGCAGTTCTTC.

This clone was recorded once. J is TRBJ2-7 and V is TRBV2; D is unresolved. V lost 8 bases and J 5 bases, leaving 10 bases between the germline ends. Germline V gives CDR1 SNHLY, CDR2 FYNNEI. CDR3 length equals 11 residues. The CDR3 region is CASRLMDEQYF. The CDR3 nucleotides read TGTGCCAGCCGTCTCATGGACGAGCAGTACTTC.

This rearrangement joins TRBV19 to TRBJ2-3; TRBD1 might be the D (5 bases). Germline assignment: CDR1 LNHDA and CDR2 SQIVND (reference sequence). V lost 9 bases, J lost 2 bases, and 15 bases lay in between. This CDR3 spans 14 amino acids. CDR3 amino acids: CASTVQGYTDTQYF. The CDR3 DNA reads as TGTGCCAGCACGGTCCAGGGCTACACAGATACGCAGTATTTT.

The CDR3 loop is CASSNRDRNEKLFF. The CDR3 DNA reads as TGTGCCAGCAGCAACCGGGACAGGAATGAAAAACTGTTTTTT. J is TRBJ1-4 and V is TRBV13; 8 nucleotides agree with TRBD1. This CDR3 spans 14 amino acids. The junction had 4 bases not matched to a gene; V was cut back by 5 bases and J by 5 bases. The germline CDR1 and CDR2 sequences are PRHDT and FYEKMQ (reference sequence).

The rearrangement uses TRBV7-2 and TRBJ2-5; 12 positions agree with TRBD2. The CDR3 runs 18 residues. Per germline, CDR1 SGHTA and CDR2 FQGNSA. J was trimmed by 2 bases and V by 6 bases; bases with no gene match: 13. The CDR3 region is CASRKSSGRAGLQETQYF. The DNA for the CDR3 is TGTGCCAGCAGAAAATCTAGCGGGAGGGCTGGGTTGCAAGAGACCCAGTACTTC.

The V call is TRBV18, the J call TRBJ2-5; 7 bases align to TRBD1. There are 17 residues in the CDR3. CDR1 KGHSH and CDR2 LQKENI come from the germline V gene. V was pared by 0 bases and J by 5 bases, with 12 bases of the junction left unmatched. The CDR3 sequence is CASSPPNRGRFGETQYF. The CDR3 bases are TGTGCCAGCTCACCACCTAATAGGGGGCGTTTCGGGGAGACCCAGTACTTC.

The V and J genes are TRBV29-1 and TRBJ1-1; TRBD1 matches at 11 bases. Trimming at V came to 7 bases and at J to 5 bases, leaving 12 bases not matched to a gene. The CDR3 length is 15 residues. The germline CDR1 and CDR2 sequences are SQVTM and ANQGSEA. This chain's CDR3 is CSAPPEGQGGTEAFF. The CDR3 DNA follows: TGCAGCGCCCCCCCGGAGGGACAGGGGGGGACTGAAGCTTTCTTT.

This clone is classed as medium-sized. The rearrangement joins TRBV2 to TRBJ1-5; D uncertain. The ends were cut back, 2 bases at V and 7 bases at J, with 15 bases in the middle. Germline assignment: CDR1 SNHLY and CDR2 FYNNEI. The CDR3 has 15 residues. The CDR3 region is CASSESSPSIQPQHF. DNA of the CDR3: TGTGCCAGCAGTGAATCCAGCCCCTCAATACAGCCCCAGCATTTT.

The chain is built from TRBV11-2 and TRBJ2-1; 11 positions match TRBD1. V shed 7 bases and J 8 bases; nucleotides not matched to a gene: 13. This CDR3 has 16 amino acids. The germline V gene encodes CDR1 SGHAT and CDR2 FQNNGV. CDR3 nucleotide sequence: TGTGCCAGCACAATCGGCGGGACAGGGGGTACGGATGAGCAGTTCTTC. Protein product: CASTIGGTGGTDEQFF.

The V call is TRBV9, the J call TRBJ2-3; no firm D call. The CDR3 spans 14 residues. Deletions cut 4 bases from V and 6 bases from J, with 15 bases between. Germline V lookup: CDR1 SGDLS, CDR2 YYNGEE. The CDR3 bases are TGTGCCAGCAGCTCTGACCAGGAGATGGATACGCAGTATTTT. It yields the protein CASSSDQEMDTQYF. The entire variable domain, with the rest obtained from reference TRBV9 and TRBJ2-3, is as follows: DSGVTQTPKHLITATGQRVTLRCSPRSGDLSVYWYQQSLDQGLQFLIQYYNGEERAKGNILERFSAQQFPDLHSELNLSSLELGDSALYFCASSSDQEMDTQYFGPGTRLTVL.

J is TRBJ2-6 and V is TRBV30; D is ambiguous. Trimming removed 1 base from V and 3 bases from J, with 13 bases in between. This CDR3 comprises 16 residues. Germline lookup yields CDR1 GTSNPN and CDR2 SVGIG (reference sequence). CDR3 sequence (DNA): TGTGCCTGGAGTGCCCCGGGCCCTTTTGGGGCCAACGTCCTGACTTTC. This codes for CAWSAPGPFGANVLTF. The full variable domain, its missing parts supplied by reference TRBV30 and TRBJ2-6, is SQTIHQWPATLVQPVGSPLSLECTVEGTSNPNLYWYRQAAGRGLQLLFYSVGIGQISSEVPQNLSASRPQDRQFILSSKKLLLSDSGFYLCAWSAPGPFGANVLTFGAGSRLTVL.

The chain couples TRBV7-2 to TRBJ2-7; D remains ambiguous. The germline gives CDR1 SGHTA, CDR2 FQGNSA. The length of the CDR3 is 13 residues. Trimming cost V 0 bases and J 0 bases, with 3 bases left between them. In nucleotides, the CDR3 is TGTGCCAGCAGCTTAGCTTACTCCTACGAGCAGTACTTC. Translating it yields CASSLAYSYEQYF.

The chain is built from TRBV28 and TRBJ1-4, with D perhaps TRBD1 (5 bases). The ends were cut back, 5 bases at V and 6 bases at J, with 16 bases in the middle. The CDR3 loop spans 15 amino acids. Germline V gives CDR1 MDHEN, CDR2 SYDVKM. In DNA form, the CDR3 reads TGTGCCAGCAGTCCCCCAACCCGCAGGGATGAAAAACTGTTTTTT. Translation gives CASSPPTRRDEKLFF.

The gene calls are TRBV6-5 and TRBJ1-1; D is ambiguous. Germline assignment: CDR1 MNHEY and CDR2 SVGAGI. The V and J ends lost 0 bases and 4 bases respectively, with 9 bases between them. The CDR3 contains 14 residues. Here the CDR3 DNA reads TGTGCCAGCAGTTACTCGAGAGTGACCACTGAAGCTTTCTTT. Residues: CASSYSRVTTEAFF.